These 27 T cell receptor beta chains came from one sample sequenced in a study of blood T cell repertoires in COVID-19. Clones were read by immunoSEQ multiplex PCR, and TCRdb kept only the in-frame ones, dropping some. The sample lists 210,000 or so clones, approximately 89% seen once, with about 5% in the top ten. Sequencing used peripheral blood. Receptors were obtained from a woman aged 40 to 50 with acute or convalescent COVID-19.

V and J are TRBV19 and TRBJ1-5; TRBD1 agrees at 9 bases. V dropped 7 bases and J dropped 6; count of bases not matched to a gene: 13. CDR3 length: 16 residues. Germline V gives CDR1 LNHDA, CDR2 SQIVND (reference sequence). In nucleotides, the CDR3 is TGTGCCAGTAAACGACAACCGGGACAGGGAGGTCAGCCCCAGCATTTT. Translated: CASKRQPGQGGQPQHF.

The genes are TRBV27 and TRBJ2-1, with D possibly TRBD1 on 6 matching bases. V was clipped by 5 bases and J by 5 bases, with 19 bases between them. Germline lookup yields CDR1 MNHEY and CDR2 SMNVEV (reference sequence). The CDR3 is 16 residues long. CDR3 sequence: CASSNTGQKFNNEQFF. The DNA for the CDR3 is TGTGCCAGCAGTAACACCGGACAGAAGTTCAACAATGAGCAGTTCTTC.

The chain recombines TRBV5-1 with TRBJ2-1; 8 nucleotides agree with TRBD2. The CDR3 is 15 amino acids. The V segment lost 9 bases and the J segment 5 bases; nucleotides outside the gene matches: 13. Germline CDR1 SGHRS, CDR2 YFSETQ. CDR3 sequence (DNA): TGCGCCACCTCAGAGGCCAGCGGGGGACACAATGAGCAGTTCTTC. As protein: CATSEASGGHNEQFF.

This clone appeared once. The chain links TRBV5-6 to TRBJ1-3; D perhaps matches TRBD1 (6 bases). Germline CDR1 is SGHDT and CDR2 is YYEEEE. Trimming pared 1 base from V and 1 base from J, leaving 6 bases between. The CDR3 sequence is 14 residues long. The CDR3 sequence is CASSLQGSGNTIYF. CDR3 DNA: TGTGCCAGCAGCTTGCAGGGGTCTGGAAACACCATATATTTT. The full variable domain, rest sourced from reference TRBV5-6 and TRBJ1-3, is DAGVTQSPTHLIKTRGQQVTLRCSPKSGHDTVSWYQQALGQGPQFIFQYYEEEERQRGNFPDRFSGHQFPNYSSELNVNALLLGDSALYLCASSLQGSGNTIYFGEGSWLTVV.

This chain uses TRBV11-2 with TRBJ1-1; 7 nucleotides agree with TRBD1. The CDR3 contains 14 residues. Germline values: CDR1 SGHAT, CDR2 FQNNGV. Trimming cost V 5 bases and J 5 bases; bases outside gene matches: 8. The CDR3 nucleotides read TGTGCCAGCAGCGGCAGGCCAGGGGGGACTGAAGCTTTCTTT. This encodes CASSGRPGGTEAFF.

The chain joins TRBV9 to TRBJ1-6; weak D call: TRBD1 (5 bases). Deletions cut 4 bases from V and 9 bases from J, with 14 bases between. There are 14 residues in the CDR3. Germline V lookup: CDR1 SGDLS, CDR2 YYNGEE. CDR3 protein: CASSPGSIGSPLHF. CDR3 DNA: TGTGCCAGCAGCCCAGGGTCGATTGGTTCACCCCTCCACTTT.

The chain combines TRBV20-1 with TRBJ1-1; D may be TRBD1 (5 bases). The CDR3 is made up of 15 amino acids. The germline V and J ends were trimmed by 6 bases and 0 bases, with 17 bases remaining between them. Germline lookup yields CDR1 DFQATT and CDR2 SNEGSKA (reference sequence). DNA of the CDR3: TGCAGTGCCAGTAGGGCAGGGCTCGTGAACACTGAAGCTTTCTTT. It specifies CSASRAGLVNTEAFF.

The CDR3 region is CASSVVSGVPNEQFF. The CDR3 bases are TGTGCCAGCAGCGTAGTTAGCGGCGTCCCCAACGAGCAGTTCTTC. V usage is TRBV9 and J usage is TRBJ2-1, with a possible D match to TRBD2 (6 bases). The V end was cut by 0 bases, the J end by 10 bases, with 17 bases between. Germline V CDR1 and CDR2: SGDLS, YYNGEE. This CDR3 has 15 residues.

The chain combines TRBV6-5 with TRBJ1-2, with D possibly matching TRBD1 (6 bases). Germline V gives CDR1 MNHEY, CDR2 SVGAGI. This CDR3 contains 14 residues. Trimming stripped 5 bases from V and 0 bases from J, with 10 bases between. CDR3 protein: CASSPGTTNYGYTF. DNA for the CDR3: TGTGCCAGCAGTCCCGGGACAACTAACTATGGCTACACCTTC.

The rearrangement links TRBV27 to TRBJ1-1, with 7 bases identical to TRBD1. V lost 6 bases, J lost 11 bases, and 15 bases stayed unmatched. Germline-derived CDR1 and CDR2 are MNHEY and SMNVEV (reference sequence). The CDR3 is 14 amino acids. CDR3 sequence (DNA): TGTGCCAGCAGGCTCGACAGGGCTGGGAGGAGGGCTTTCTTT. This sequence encodes CASRLDRAGRRAFF.

This clone was seen a single time. Here the CDR3 DNA reads TGTGCTAGTGGCGGGGGACAGACCAGCACAGATACGCAGTATTTT. This encodes CASGGGQTSTDTQYF. This chain connects TRBV12-5 to TRBJ2-3; TRBD1 is a possible D gene (7 bases). Germline V gene lookup returns CDR1 LGHNT and CDR2 FRNRAP. V lost 6 bases, J lost 0 bases, and 13 bases lay in between. CDR3 length equals 15 residues.

V and J are TRBV18 and TRBJ2-3; TRBD2 matches 8 bases. J was trimmed by 0 bases and V by 2 bases; bases with no gene match: 7. From germline, CDR1 is KGHSH and CDR2 LQKENI. CDR3 length: 17 amino acids. The DNA for the CDR3 is TGTGCCAGCTCACCATTGGTAAGCGGGAGTAGCACAGATACGCAGTATTTT. Translation gives CASSPLVSGSSTDTQYF.

CDR3 loop: CASSDPPGGGGADTQYF. The CDR3 DNA sequence: TGTGCCAGCAGTGACCCCCCCGGCGGCGGGGGTGCAGATACGCAGTATTTT. The rearrangement joins TRBV6-4 to TRBJ2-3; the match to TRBD2 covers 7 bases. The V segment lost 2 bases and the J segment 4 bases; nucleotides outside the gene matches: 12. Germline V gives CDR1 MRHNA, CDR2 SNTAGT. The CDR3 loop spans 17 amino acids.

The V and J genes are TRBV7-9 and TRBJ1-2; D is uncertain. This CDR3 has 11 amino acids. Germline lookup yields CDR1 SEHNR and CDR2 FQNEAQ (reference sequence). V lost 3 bases and J 6 bases, leaving 5 bases between the germline ends. CDR3 coding DNA: TGTGCCAGCAGCTTGGCTGATGGCTACACCTTC. Translation gives CASSLADGYTF.

V usage is TRBV2 and J usage is TRBJ1-2; 7 bases map to TRBD1. V lost 10 bases and J lost 4; bases outside the gene matches: 9. The CDR3 length is 13 residues. Germline CDR1 and CDR2: SNHLY and FYNNEI. CDR3: CATLDDRVYGYTF. The CDR3 DNA reads as TGTGCCACCCTTGACGACAGGGTCTATGGCTACACCTTC.

The V call is TRBV5-1, the J call TRBJ2-6; 8 positions match TRBD1. The CDR3 runs to 17 residues. Germline CDR1 and CDR2: SGHRS and YFSETQ. V trimming: 0 bases; J trimming: 1 base; junction bases outside the gene matches: 3. This chain's CDR3 is CASSLDNRGSGANVLTF. The CDR3 coding sequence is TGCGCCAGCAGCTTGGATAACAGGGGGTCTGGGGCCAACGTCCTGACTTTC.

J is TRBJ2-1 and V is TRBV5-6; 12 bases fit TRBD2. CDR3 length equals 13 residues. Germline values: CDR1 SGHDT, CDR2 YYEEEE. Trimming removed 4 bases from V and 13 bases from J; junction bases left unmatched: 6. CDR3 DNA sequence: TGTGCCAGCAGCACCGGACTAGCGGGGCGACAGTTCTTC. It translates to CASSTGLAGRQFF.

This clone occurred once. V usage is TRBV3-1 (or the pseudogene TRBV3-2) and J usage is TRBJ1-3, with a tentative D call TRBD1 (5 bases). Trimming took 4 bases from V and 2 from J, leaving 12 bases between them. CDR3 size: 15 residues. Germline V gene sequence: CDR1 LGHDT, CDR2 YNNKEL (reference sequence). Here the CDR3 DNA reads TGTGCCAGCAGCCGCCAGGGTAACACTGGAAACACCATATATTTT. Translated: CASSRQGNTGNTIYF.

The chain couples TRBV5-1 to TRBJ1-4; the D gene is possibly TRBD1 (5 bases). There are 15 residues in the CDR3. V was pared by 0 bases and J by 8 bases, with 14 bases between. The germline gives CDR1 SGHRS, CDR2 YFSETQ. The CDR3 coding sequence is TGCGCCAGCAGCTTGGGGAACCGCGGGGGGGAAAAACTGTTTTTT. The encoded protein is CASSLGNRGGEKLFF.

The chain combines TRBV5-6 with TRBJ2-5, with 8 bases fitting TRBD2. The CDR3 spans 14 residues. The V and J ends lost 4 bases and 3 bases, in that order; junction bases with no gene match: 5. Germline-derived CDR1 and CDR2 are SGHDT and YYEEEE. The CDR3 loop reads CASSIRRGEETQYF. CDR3 bases: TGTGCCAGCAGCATCCGGCGGGGGGAAGAGACCCAGTACTTC.

The chain combines TRBV18 with TRBJ1-1; TRBD1 matches 8 bases. V gave up 6 bases and J gave up 3 bases; unmatched junction bases: 6. The CDR3 extends over 14 amino acids. Germline lookup yields CDR1 KGHSH and CDR2 LQKENI. CDR3 coding DNA: TGTGCCAGCTCCGCAGACAGGGGAGACACTGAAGCTTTCTTT. Protein sequence: CASSADRGDTEAFF.

This chain uses TRBV7-2 with TRBJ1-6, with a tentative D call TRBD1 (5 bases). CDR1 is SGHTA and CDR2 is FQGNSA in the germline V gene. Deletions cut 1 base from V and 7 bases from J, with 17 bases between. This CDR3 contains 17 residues. CDR3 DNA sequence: TGTGCCAGCAGCTTAGGTAGTCAGGGCGTGAGGAATTCACCCCTCCACTTT. Its protein is CASSLGSQGVRNSPLHF.

There are a few counts of this clone. V gene TRBV3-1 (or the pseudogene TRBV3-2) combines with J gene TRBJ1-2; D is perhaps TRBD1 (6 bases). The CDR3 is 13 residues long. Germline-derived CDR1 and CDR2 are LGHDT and YNNKEL (reference sequence). Trimming shortened V by 4 bases and J by 9 bases, and 15 bases separated the two germline ends. CDR3 nucleotides: TGTGCCAGCAGCCCAGGGGCGAGTTGGAGCTACACCTTC. It yields the protein CASSPGASWSYTF.

The CDR3 is CASSVVPGGAGGRETQYF. CDR3 nucleotides: TGTGCCAGCAGCGTAGTTCCCGGTGGAGCGGGGGGAAGAGAGACCCAGTACTTC. The chain recombines TRBV9 with TRBJ2-5; the match to TRBD2 covers 9 bases. The CDR3 covers 18 residues. Germline V gene lookup returns CDR1 SGDLS and CDR2 YYNGEE. With V trimmed by 0 bases and J by 4 bases, 13 bases remained unmatched.

This chain links TRBV6-6 with TRBJ1-1; 7 bases fit TRBD1. The CDR3 sequence is 13 residues long. Germline V CDR1 and CDR2: MNHNY, SVGAGI (reference sequence). V lost 5 bases, J lost 8 bases, and 8 bases stayed unmatched. CDR3 DNA: TGTGCCAGCAGTCTACAGACAGGGCTAGAAGCTTTCTTT. This sequence encodes CASSLQTGLEAFF.

This clone has just a few counts. The chain is built from TRBV10-3 and TRBJ1-2; the match to TRBD1 covers 7 bases. This CDR3 comprises 17 residues. CDR1 ENHRY and CDR2 SYGVKD come from the germline V gene. The trim removed 4 bases at V and 4 bases at J, leaving 15 bases unmatched. The CDR3 reads CAISATTADRESYGYTF. The DNA of the CDR3 is TGTGCCATCAGTGCTACAACCGCTGACAGGGAGTCCTATGGCTACACCTTC.

The rearrangement uses TRBV5-4 and TRBJ1-2; TRBD1 is a possible D gene (6 bases). CDR3 length: 15 residues. Germline CDR1 and CDR2: SGHNT and YYREEE (reference sequence). Trimming stripped 0 bases from V and 4 bases from J, with 13 bases between. The CDR3 DNA follows: TGTGCCAGCAGCTTGGACAGGGAGGGAGCCTATGGCTACACCTTC. It specifies CASSLDREGAYGYTF.